The T cell receptor (beta chain) under discussion was sequenced for a study of blood T cell repertoires in COVID-19. Study summary: Samples representing acute and convalescent COVID-19 were sourced from the United States, Italy and Spain. T cells, B-cell-depleted T cells, or PBMCs provided the cDNA or gDNA that served as material.

Under the authors' procedure: Amplification of reference gene primers was used by the study to estimate nucleated cell counts. Sequencing used immunoSEQ multiplex PCR; TCRdb keeps in-frame clones, though not all of them. That table furnishes V, J and clone size, whereas the DNA furnished D and trimming. Of about 410,000 clones in the sample, around nine tenths are singletons; the top ten hold under 2%. The germline V gene encodes CDR1 ENHRY and CDR2 SYGVKD. The CDR3 extends over 14 amino acids. V was pared by 0 bases and J by 12 bases, with 7 bases of the junction left unmatched. V is TRBV10-3 and J is TRBJ2-1; TRBD2 agrees at 8 bases. This TCR came from a woman between 35 and 50 years old with COVID-19, enrolled during active disease. The material sequenced was peripheral blood. CDR3 coding DNA: TGTGCCATCAGTGAGTCGCTAACCCGGGGGGGGCAGTTCTTC. This encodes CAISESLTRGGQFF.